Listed below are T cell receptor beta chains from one sample, sequenced in a study of OX40 agonist ivuxolimab in advanced cancers. Sequencing used immunoSEQ multiplex PCR; TCRdb keeps in-frame clones, though not all of them. The data show about 99,000 clones, roughly nine tenths seen once. The sample here was CD4+ or CD8+ T cells sorted from blood, taken in a trial of the OX40 agonist ivuxolimab. The origin of the receptors is an adult with an advanced solid tumor such as melanoma, head and neck, liver or kidney cancer. Both conserved end residues are part of each CDR3. D genes are given only for firm matches. Clone size, where shown, is once, few, many, or a class for clones that have expanded.

CDR3 | DNA | D | size | J | V
CASSLAGLATNEKLFF | TGTGCCAGCAGCTTAGCCGGGTTAGCAACTAATGAAAAACTGTTTTTT | - | once | TRBJ1-4 | TRBV7-2
CASGLAGGLGVNEQFF | TGTGCCAGTGGACTAGCGGGAGGACTGGGGGTCAATGAGCAGTTCTTC | TRBD2 | - | TRBJ2-1 | TRBV19
CASSLELPGQGSSGNTIYF | TGTGCCAGCAGCTTAGAACTCCCGGGACAGGGCAGCTCTGGAAACACCATATATTTT | TRBD1 | - | TRBJ1-3 | TRBV11-2
CASGRQGGTGELFF | TGCGCCAGCGGCAGGCAGGGCGGAACCGGGGAGCTGTTTTTT | - | - | TRBJ2-2 | TRBV5-1
CASSNRGLQETQYF | TGTGCCAGCAGTAACAGGGGACTCCAAGAGACCCAGTACTTC | - | - | TRBJ2-5 | TRBV7-9
CASSSGQGAPYEQYF | TGTGCCAGCTCTTCGGGACAGGGGGCTCCCTACGAGCAGTACTTC | TRBD1 | - | TRBJ2-7 | TRBV18
CASSLAISVKGYNEQFF | TGTGCCAGCAGCTTGGCCATCAGCGTAAAGGGGTACAATGAGCAGTTCTTC | - | - | TRBJ2-1 | TRBV5-4
CASSNEGARVTGELFF | TGTGCCAGTAGTAACGAGGGGGCGCGAGTCACCGGGGAGCTGTTTTTT | TRBD1 | - | TRBJ2-2 | TRBV19
CASSSGIQETQYF | TGTGCCAGTTCTAGCGGGATCCAAGAGACCCAGTACTTC | TRBD2 | - | TRBJ2-5 | TRBV19
CAWSSTGYLFF | TGTGCCTGGAGCTCCACAGGGTACTTATTTTTT | - | - | TRBJ1-4 | TRBV30
CASSRWTDWNTGELFF | TGTGCCAGCAGCCGTTGGACAGATTGGAACACCGGGGAGCTGTTTTTT | - | - | TRBJ2-2 | TRBV7-9
CASSTGPNTGELFF | TGTGCCAGCAGCACCGGGCCAAACACCGGGGAGCTGTTTTTT | - | - | TRBJ2-2 | TRBV7-3
CASSFRTSGQETQYF | TGTGCCAGCAGTTTTCGGACTAGCGGTCAAGAGACCCAGTACTTC | TRBD2 | - | TRBJ2-5 | TRBV28
CATSRDFGQGFGDTQYF | TGTGCCACCAGCAGAGATTTCGGACAGGGGTTTGGAGATACGCAGTATTTT | TRBD1 | - | TRBJ2-3 | TRBV15
CASSLERRGLYNEQFF | TGCGCCAGCAGCTTGGAGAGGCGGGGGCTCTACAATGAGCAGTTCTTC | - | - | TRBJ2-1 | TRBV5-1
CASSRRGSNTEAFF | TGTGCCAGCAGCCGCAGGGGCTCCAACACTGAAGCTTTCTTT | - | - | TRBJ1-1 | TRBV16
CASSSRPLAGAVSYNEQFF | TGTGCCAGCAGCTCCAGGCCGCTAGCGGGAGCCGTATCCTACAATGAGCAGTTCTTC | TRBD2 | - | TRBJ2-1 | TRBV7-2
CASTQTGSETQYF | TGTGCCAGCACCCAGACAGGGTCCGAGACCCAGTACTTC | TRBD1 | - | TRBJ2-5 | TRBV27
CASTPLLAEGTQYF | TGCGCCAGCACGCCCCTACTAGCGGAAGGGACCCAGTACTTC | TRBD2 | - | TRBJ2-5 | TRBV5-1
CSASEQGGHDTQYF | TGCAGCGCCTCAGAACAGGGGGGCCACGATACGCAGTATTTT | TRBD1 | - | TRBJ2-3 | TRBV29-1
CASSLGDYTGELFF | TGCGCCAGCAGCTTGGGGGACTACACCGGGGAGCTGTTTTTT | - | once | TRBJ2-2 | TRBV5-1
CASSSAGITDTQYF | TGCGCCAGCAGCTCGGCGGGGATCACAGATACGCAGTATTTT | - | - | TRBJ2-3 | TRBV5-1